This T cell receptor beta chain was sequenced in a study of blood T cell repertoires in COVID-19. About the research overall: COVID-19 samples from acute and convalescent phases originated in the United States, Italy and Spain. T cells, B-cell-depleted T cells, or PBMCs provided the cDNA or gDNA that served as material.

Recruits, aged about 18 to 100 years, lived in 20 to 30 US areas. V lost 1 base to trimming and J lost 6 bases; unmatched junction nucleotides: 5. The CDR3 runs 14 residues. Germline V CDR1 and CDR2: MNHEY, SVGAGI. TCRdb's copy holds only in-frame clones and misses some; the assay was immunoSEQ multiplex PCR. The table shows around 360,000 clones, with around 87% occurring only once. Source material: PBMCs or T cells enriched from blood (not recorded which). The chain is built from TRBV6-5 and TRBJ2-7, with 8 bases fitting TRBD2. This sequence was found in a man between 40 and 49 years old in a cohort exposed to, infected with or recovered from COVID-19 (not recorded which). This chain's CDR3 is CASSYFSGSSEQYF. The DNA for the CDR3 is TGTGCCAGCAGTTACTTCAGCGGGAGCTCCGAGCAGTACTTC.